This T cell receptor (beta chain) was profiled in a study of low-dose radiotherapy and immunotherapy resistance in tumors. Study-level background: Administration of intravenous cyclophosphamide at 200 mg/m2 took place every two weeks, one day before radiation and immunotherapy.

Gene-specific TRAV and TRBV primers were used for first-strand cDNA, covering alpha and beta chains. TCR amplification used around 19 PCR cycles, a constant-region primer and a V-primer adapter. TCRdb itself ran the reads through MiXCR, one entry per CDR3 protein. The profile covers about 91,000 distinct CDR3 sequences, with more than 20% appearing a single time and around 13% taken by the ten largest. Germline CDR1 reads LNHNV; CDR2 reads YYDKDF (reference sequence). The CDR3 is 16 amino acids. V lost 0 bases and J 0 bases, leaving 11 bases between the germline ends. Noted time point: after trial treatment. As to treatment: LDRT plus nivolumab, ipilimumab, low-dose cyclophosphamide and aspirin (RACIN trial). Ipilimumab, nivolumab, aspirin, low-dose cyclophosphamide and low-dose radiotherapy were administered to donors. Those who qualified had advanced solid tumors (lacking tumor-infiltrating lymphocytes).

This clonotype was observed at least ten times. The sequence was obtained from a female donor with ovarian cancer. The specimen was PBMCs, collected after low-dose radiotherapy plus immunotherapy. V and J are TRBV15 and TRBJ1-2; D gene unclear. The CDR3 sequence is CATSRDYQAANYGYTF. As DNA, the CDR3 is TGTGCCACCAGCAGAGATTACCAGGCAGCTAACTATGGCTACACCTTC.